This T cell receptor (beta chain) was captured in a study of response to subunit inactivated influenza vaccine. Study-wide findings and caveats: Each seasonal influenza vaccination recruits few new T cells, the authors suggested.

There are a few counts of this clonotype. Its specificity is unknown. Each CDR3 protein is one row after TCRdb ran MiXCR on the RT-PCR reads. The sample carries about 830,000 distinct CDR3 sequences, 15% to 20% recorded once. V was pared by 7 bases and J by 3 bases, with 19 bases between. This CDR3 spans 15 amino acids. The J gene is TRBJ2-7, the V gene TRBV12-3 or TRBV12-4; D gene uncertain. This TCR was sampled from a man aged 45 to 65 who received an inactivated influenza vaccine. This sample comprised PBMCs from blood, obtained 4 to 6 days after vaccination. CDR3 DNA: TGTGCCAGCACCCTGGGAAACGGAGTAGTCTACGAGCAGTACTTC. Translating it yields CASTLGNGVVYEQYF.